The clone carrying this T cell receptor beta chain was seen a handful of times. Antigen unknown. V was clipped by 8 bases and J by 4 bases, with 20 bases between them. The CDR3 spans 16 residues. Germline CDR1 and CDR2: SGHVS and FNYEAQ. One entry per CDR3 protein results from TCRdb running MiXCR on the reads. The table has approximately 1,000,000 distinct CDR3 sequences, about 33% seen once. This specimen comes from a study of T cell repertoires in cytomegalovirus infection. This TCR was recovered from a human donor in good health (CMV status not recorded). Some clones in this sample may be carry-over from other donors' samples. The genes are TRBV7-6 and TRBJ2-2; the D gene is possibly TRBD1 (6 bases). The starting material was cultured CD8+ T cells from PBMCs, obtained from culture after CMV antigen stimulation. The CDR3 sequence is CASPFQTGLTTGELFF. The DNA for the CDR3 is TGTGCCAGCCCCTTCCAAACAGGGTTAACCACCGGGGAGCTGTTTTTT.